The clone carrying this T cell receptor (beta chain) has only one observation. The V end was cut by 11 bases, the J end by 1 base, with 23 bases between. The CDR3 loop spans 16 amino acids. From germline, CDR1 is LNHDA and CDR2 SQIVND (reference sequence). The sample originates from a study of blood T cell repertoires in COVID-19. TCRdb's copy holds only in-frame clones and misses some; the assay was immunoSEQ multiplex PCR. The table lists tens of thousands of clones, roughly 83% of them singletons. Input material: peripheral blood. This sequence was found in a woman aged 80 or older with acute or convalescent COVID-19. The chain has TRBV19 and TRBJ1-1; perhaps TRBD1 as D (5 bases). CDR3: CASQSGAFSGNTEAFF. The CDR3 bases are TGTGCCTCCCAGAGCGGGGCGTTCTCTGGGAACACTGAAGCTTTCTTT. Together with reference TRBV19 and TRBJ1-1, the CDR3 gives the full variable domain: DGGITQSPKYLFRKEGQNVTLSCEQNLNHDAMYWYRQDPGQGLRLIYYSQIVNDFQKGDIAEGYSVSREKKESFPLTVTSAQKNPTAFYLCASQSGAFSGNTEAFFGQGTRLTVV.